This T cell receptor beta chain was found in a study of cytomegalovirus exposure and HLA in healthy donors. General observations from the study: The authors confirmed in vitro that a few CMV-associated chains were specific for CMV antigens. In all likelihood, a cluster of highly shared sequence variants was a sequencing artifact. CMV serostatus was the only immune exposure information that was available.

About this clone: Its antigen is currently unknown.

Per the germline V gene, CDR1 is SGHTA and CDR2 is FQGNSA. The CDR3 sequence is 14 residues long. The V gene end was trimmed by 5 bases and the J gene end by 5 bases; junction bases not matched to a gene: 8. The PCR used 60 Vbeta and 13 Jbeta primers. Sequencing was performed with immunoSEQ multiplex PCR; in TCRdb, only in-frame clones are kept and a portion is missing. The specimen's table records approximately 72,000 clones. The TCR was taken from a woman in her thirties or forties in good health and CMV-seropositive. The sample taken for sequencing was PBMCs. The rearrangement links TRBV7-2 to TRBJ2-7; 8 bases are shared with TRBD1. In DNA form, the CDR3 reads TGTGCCAGCAGCCAGAGACAGGGGCGGGACGAGCAGTACTTC. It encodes CASSQRQGRDEQYF.